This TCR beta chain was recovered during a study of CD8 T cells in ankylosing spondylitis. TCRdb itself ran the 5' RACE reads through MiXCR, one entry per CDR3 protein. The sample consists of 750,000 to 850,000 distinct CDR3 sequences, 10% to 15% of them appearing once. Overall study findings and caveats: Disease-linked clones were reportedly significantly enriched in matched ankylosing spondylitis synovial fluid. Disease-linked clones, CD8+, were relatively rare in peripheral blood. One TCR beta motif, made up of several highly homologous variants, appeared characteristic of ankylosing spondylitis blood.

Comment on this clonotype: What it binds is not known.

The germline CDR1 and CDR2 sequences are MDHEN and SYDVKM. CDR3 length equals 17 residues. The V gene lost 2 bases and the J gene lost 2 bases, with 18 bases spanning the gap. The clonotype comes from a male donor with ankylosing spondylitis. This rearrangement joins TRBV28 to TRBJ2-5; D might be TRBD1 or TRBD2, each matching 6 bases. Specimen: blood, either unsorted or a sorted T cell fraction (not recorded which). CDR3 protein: CASSLVGGRKGQETQYF. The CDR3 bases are TGTGCCAGCAGTTTAGTAGGGGGGCGCAAAGGACAAGAGACCCAGTACTTC. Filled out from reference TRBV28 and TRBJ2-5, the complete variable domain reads DVKVTQSSRYLVKRTGEKVFLECVQDMDHENMFWYRQDPGLGLRLIYFSYDVKMKEKGDIPEGYSVSREKKERFSLILESASTNQTSMYLCASSLVGGRKGQETQYFGPGTRLLVL.